What follows is one TCR beta chain and its context. The antigen is unknown. Healthy people donating bone marrow made up the donors. The CDR3 totals 14 residues. Germline CDR1 SGHNT, CDR2 YENEEA. V was shortened by 4 bases and J by 2 bases, with 12 bases between the two germline ends. This entry comes from a study of cytomegalovirus exposure and HLA in healthy donors. Study results and limitations: A later analysis linked a missense DCLRE1C variant to TCR beta V- and J-gene trimming. A later analysis reportedly found that, within productive TCRs, an Asian-associated ancestry cluster had fewer N-insertions than the mean observed across the roughly 610 donors. Being productive about 87% or about 30% of the time was typical of most TCR beta V segments in an earlier analysis.

This PCR relied on a set of 60 Vbeta primers and 13 Jbeta primers. TCRdb's copy holds only in-frame clones and misses some; the assay was immunoSEQ multiplex PCR. The table includes under 200,000 clones, roughly 76% detected once. The J gene is TRBJ2-7, the V gene TRBV11-3; tentative D call: TRBD1 (6 bases). The clonotype comes from a human donor in good health. The specimen sequenced was PBMCs. CDR3 sequence: CASSYRDKPYEQYF. The CDR3 DNA follows: TGTGCCAGCAGCTACCGGGACAAACCCTACGAGCAGTACTTC. Complete variable domain (other parts from reference TRBV11-3 and TRBJ2-7): EAGVVQSPRYKIIEKKQPVAFWCNPISGHNTLYWYLQNLGQGPELLIRYENEEAVDDSQLPKDRFSAERLKGVDSTLKIQPAELGDSAVYLCASSYRDKPYEQYFGPGTRLTVT.